This T cell receptor (beta chain) was observed in a study of T cell repertoires in cytomegalovirus infection. Study-level background: Evidence of both CMV infection and a matching HLA type came from public TCR beta signatures.

This clonotype has ten or more counts. Its antigen is undetermined. There are 16 residues in the CDR3. V lost 5 bases to trimming and J lost 2 bases; unmatched junction nucleotides: 11. Germline V CDR1 and CDR2: SGHVS, FQNEAQ. TCRdb independently ran MiXCR on the reads; one entry per CDR3 protein. The top ten clones hold roughly a quarter of a sample with 450,000 to 550,000 distinct CDR3 sequences, about 15% of them seen once. General observations from the study: In two of eight donors, the top clonotype was HLA-C-restricted CMV-specific.

The rearrangement uses TRBV7-8 and TRBJ1-2, with TRBD1 matching over 7 bases. The sample was CD8+ T cells from PBMCs. This clonotype was obtained from a human donor in good health (CMV status not recorded). Some clones in this sample may be carry-over from other donors' samples. The CDR3 coding sequence is TGTGCCAGCAGCACACGTTCCGGGACAGTCAACTATGGCTACACCTTC. It translates to CASSTRSGTVNYGYTF. The variable domain in full, completed from reference TRBV7-8 and TRBJ1-2, reads GAGVSQSPRYKVAKRGQDVALRCDPISGHVSLFWYQQALGQGPEFLTYFQNEAQLDKSGLPSDRFFAERPEGSVSTLKIQRTQQEDSAVYLCASSTRSGTVNYGYTFGSGTRLTVV.